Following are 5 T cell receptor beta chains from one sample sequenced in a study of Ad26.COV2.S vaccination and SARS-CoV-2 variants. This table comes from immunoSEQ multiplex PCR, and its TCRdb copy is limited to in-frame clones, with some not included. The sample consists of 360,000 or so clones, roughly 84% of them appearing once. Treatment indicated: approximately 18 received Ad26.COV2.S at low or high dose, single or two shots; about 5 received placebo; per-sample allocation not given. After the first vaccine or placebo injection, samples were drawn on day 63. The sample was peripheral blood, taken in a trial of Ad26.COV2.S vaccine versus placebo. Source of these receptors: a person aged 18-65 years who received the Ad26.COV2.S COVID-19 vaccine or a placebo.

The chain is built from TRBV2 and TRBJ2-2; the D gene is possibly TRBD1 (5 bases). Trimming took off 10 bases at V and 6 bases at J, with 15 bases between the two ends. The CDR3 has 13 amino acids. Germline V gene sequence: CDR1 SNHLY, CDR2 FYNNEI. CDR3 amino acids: CATGNGAPGELFF. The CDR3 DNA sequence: TGTGCCACTGGAAATGGGGCTCCCGGGGAGCTGTTTTTT.

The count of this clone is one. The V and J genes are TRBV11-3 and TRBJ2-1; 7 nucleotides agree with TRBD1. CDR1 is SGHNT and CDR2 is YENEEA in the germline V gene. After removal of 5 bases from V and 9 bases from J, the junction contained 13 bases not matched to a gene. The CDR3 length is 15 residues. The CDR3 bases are TGTGCCAGCAGCCCAAGGACAGGCCCTTATGGTGAGCAGTTCTTC. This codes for CASSPRTGPYGEQFF.

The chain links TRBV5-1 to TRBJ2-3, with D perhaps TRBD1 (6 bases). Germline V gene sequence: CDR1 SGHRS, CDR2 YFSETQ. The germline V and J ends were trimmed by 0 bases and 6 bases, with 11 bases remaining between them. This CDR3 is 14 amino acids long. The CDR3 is CASSLGTVGDTQYF. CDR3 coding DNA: TGCGCCAGCAGCTTGGGGACAGTAGGGGATACGCAGTATTTT.

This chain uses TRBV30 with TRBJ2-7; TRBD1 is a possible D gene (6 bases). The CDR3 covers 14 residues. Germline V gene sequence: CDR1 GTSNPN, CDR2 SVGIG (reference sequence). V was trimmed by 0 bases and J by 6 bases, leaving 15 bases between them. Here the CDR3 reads CAWSVLNLGGEQYF. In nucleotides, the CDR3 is TGTGCCTGGAGTGTACTAAATTTAGGGGGCGAGCAGTACTTC.

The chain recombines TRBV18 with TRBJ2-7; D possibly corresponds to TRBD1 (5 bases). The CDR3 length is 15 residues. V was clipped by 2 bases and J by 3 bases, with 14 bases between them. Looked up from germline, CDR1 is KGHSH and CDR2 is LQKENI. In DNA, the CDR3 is TGTGCCAGCTCACCAGAGTCGACAGTCTACTACGAGCAGTACTTC. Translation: CASSPESTVYYEQYF.